One and the same sample provided the 20 T cell receptor beta chains below, sequenced in a study of cytomegalovirus exposure and HLA in healthy donors. Researchers ran the PCR with 60 Vbeta and 13 Jbeta primers. The assay was immunoSEQ multiplex PCR, and TCRdb's table has in-frame clones only and misses some. The table includes 95,000 to 150,000 clones, about 8.6% detected once. The sequenced sample was PBMCs. These receptors all come from a woman in her 40s in good health and CMV-seropositive.

This clone was seen a handful of times. CDR3 in amino acids: CASSIRQGPYEQYF. The DNA of the CDR3 is TGTGCCAGTAGTATTCGACAGGGACCCTACGAGCAGTACTTC. The genes are TRBV19 and TRBJ2-7; TRBD1 matches at 7 bases. The CDR3 extends over 14 amino acids. Germline V gene lookup returns CDR1 LNHDA and CDR2 SQIVND (reference sequence). V lost 3 bases, J lost 2 bases, and 4 bases stayed unmatched.

This clone has just a few counts. J is TRBJ1-6 and V is TRBV9; TRBD1 is a possible D gene (6 bases). Trimming took off 1 base at V and 7 bases at J, with 18 bases between the two ends. Looked up from germline, CDR1 is SGDLS and CDR2 is YYNGEE. There are 17 residues in the CDR3. CDR3 loop: CASSVRSGTLNNSPLHF. The CDR3 coding sequence is TGTGCCAGCAGCGTACGATCCGGGACACTCAACAATTCACCCCTCCACTTT.

This clone was seen more than once but under ten times. The CDR3 bases are TGTGCCACCGCCCGGGGGTCAATGAACACTGAAGCTTTCTTT. Encoded protein: CATARGSMNTEAFF. The J gene is TRBJ1-1, the V gene TRBV7-2; D perhaps matches TRBD1 (5 bases). This CDR3 spans 14 amino acids. The germline V gene has CDR1 SGHTA and CDR2 FQGNSA. V was cut by 10 bases and J by 0 bases, with 15 bases left in between.

V usage is TRBV2 and J usage is TRBJ2-7, with 9 positions matching TRBD1. This CDR3 contains 14 residues. Germline V lookup: CDR1 SNHLY, CDR2 FYNNEI. J gave up 5 bases and V 4 bases, and 6 bases lay outside the gene matches. This CDR3 reads CASSVRTGVHEQYF. The CDR3 DNA reads TGTGCCAGCAGTGTGCGGACAGGGGTCCACGAGCAGTACTTC.

This clone has only a few counts. This chain connects TRBV2 to TRBJ2-7; possible D gene TRBD1, 6 bases. The CDR3 runs 14 residues. V shed 2 bases and J shed 2 bases, with 10 bases lying between them. Per the germline V gene, CDR1 is SNHLY and CDR2 is FYNNEI. The CDR3 nucleotides read TGTGCCAGCAGTGAATCAGGGGCAGCCTACGAGCAGTACTTC. Its protein is CASSESGAAYEQYF.

This clone was counted between two and nine times. J is TRBJ1-4 and V is TRBV19, with 7 bases matching TRBD1. Germline V gene lookup returns CDR1 LNHDA and CDR2 SQIVND (reference sequence). This CDR3 region has 15 residues. J gave up 6 bases and V 5 bases, and 9 bases lay outside the gene matches. CDR3 region: CASSPSDRADEKLFF. The CDR3 DNA follows: TGTGCCAGTAGTCCCAGTGACAGGGCGGATGAAAAACTGTTTTTT.

This chain links TRBV2 with TRBJ2-1; unclear D gene. Per germline, CDR1 SNHLY and CDR2 FYNNEI. The CDR3 length is 12 residues. With 8 bases removed from V and 6 bases from J, the gap between germline ends came to 11 bases. DNA for the CDR3: TGTGCCAGCGTCGCTATCTTCAATGAGCAGTTCTTC. Encoded protein: CASVAIFNEQFF.

The gene calls are TRBV30 and TRBJ2-7; 7 bases agree with TRBD1. The CDR3 runs to 12 residues. Per germline, CDR1 GTSNPN and CDR2 SVGIG (reference sequence). V dropped 0 bases and J dropped 6; count of bases not matched to a gene: 2. The CDR3, as DNA: TGTGCCTGGAGTGTAGGGGGCGCCGAGCAGTACTTC. Protein: CAWSVGGAEQYF.

J is TRBJ2-5 and V is TRBV5-6, with 7 positions matching TRBD1. CDR3 length: 14 residues. The V segment lost 3 bases and the J segment 1 base; nucleotides outside the gene matches: 3. The germline gives CDR1 SGHDT, CDR2 YYEEEE. CDR3 DNA: TGTGCCAGCAGCTCGGGACAGCTCCAAGAGACCCAGTACTTC. Its protein is CASSSGQLQETQYF.

The chain uses TRBV7-7 and TRBJ2-3; D unresolved. The CDR3 runs 14 residues. V lost 5 bases, J lost 0 bases, and 9 bases lay in between. Germline assignment: CDR1 SSHAT and CDR2 FNYEAQ (reference sequence). The CDR3 DNA follows: TGTGCCAGCAGCCCGGTTACTAGCACAGATACGCAGTATTTT. It encodes CASSPVTSTDTQYF. The variable domain in full, completed from reference TRBV7-7 and TRBJ2-3, reads GAGVSQSPRYKVTKRGQDVTLRCDPISSHATLYWYQQALGQGPEFLTYFNYEAQPDKSGLPSDRFSAERPEGSISTLTIQRTEQRDSAMYRCASSPVTSTDTQYFGPGTRLTVL.

This clone was seen more than once but under ten times. V and J are TRBV5-1 and TRBJ1-6, with D unclear. Deletions cut 0 bases from V and 5 bases from J, with 6 bases between. Germline V gene data show CDR1 as SGHRS and CDR2 as YFSETQ. CDR3 size: 14 residues. CDR3 coding DNA: TGCGCCAGCAGCTTGGACGGAGATAATTCACCCCTCCACTTT. It is translated as CASSLDGDNSPLHF.

In its sample, this clone was seen a few times. The V gene is TRBV4-1, the J gene TRBJ2-7; TRBD1 matches at 10 bases. The CDR3 covers 15 residues. In germline, CDR1 is MGHRA, CDR2 YSYEKL. Trimming removed 4 bases from V and 5 bases from J; junction bases left unmatched: 8. CDR3 loop: CASSPGQGVPNEQYF. CDR3 bases: TGCGCCAGCAGCCCCGGACAGGGGGTCCCGAACGAGCAGTACTTC.

The chain has TRBV19 and TRBJ1-1; D may be TRBD1 (6 bases). Germline loops: CDR1 LNHDA, CDR2 SQIVND (reference sequence). V shed 6 bases and J shed 4 bases, with 12 bases lying between them. CDR3 length equals 13 residues. CDR3 sequence: CASRWGGGTEAFF. CDR3 sequence (DNA): TGTGCCAGTAGATGGGGGGGCGGCACTGAAGCTTTCTTT.

V gene TRBV5-5 combines with J gene TRBJ2-7; TRBD1 is a possible D gene (6 bases). CDR3 size: 15 residues. V lost 3 bases and J 0 bases, leaving 13 bases between the germline ends. The V gene's germline CDR1 is SGHKS and CDR2 YYEKEE (reference sequence). The CDR3: CASSWDISSSYEQYF. CDR3 nucleotide sequence: TGTGCCAGCAGCTGGGACATCTCGAGCTCCTACGAGCAGTACTTC.

This clone showed up just a few times. The J gene is TRBJ1-1, the V gene TRBV5-1; 9 bases line up with TRBD1. CDR3 length: 15 amino acids. The trim removed 5 bases at V and 4 bases at J, leaving 9 bases unmatched. CDR1 is SGHRS and CDR2 is YFSETQ in the germline V gene. CDR3 sequence: CASSPEQGAITEAFF. The CDR3 nucleotides are TGCGCCAGCAGTCCCGAACAGGGGGCCATCACTGAAGCTTTCTTT.

The chain employs TRBV19 and TRBJ1-2, with D perhaps matching TRBD1 (5 bases). The germline CDR1 and CDR2 sequences are LNHDA and SQIVND (reference sequence). This CDR3 is built from 13 residues. Trimming took off 3 bases at V and 8 bases at J, with 13 bases between the two ends. The CDR3 DNA reads TGTGCCAGTAGTATTGGAGGGGATGGGGGCTACACCTTC. Protein sequence: CASSIGGDGGYTF.

This clone was detected many times. The rearrangement joins TRBV10-3 to TRBJ2-1; 11 nucleotides agree with TRBD1. The germline gives CDR1 ENHRY, CDR2 SYGVKD. V trimming: 6 bases; J trimming: 1 base; junction bases outside the gene matches: 5. The length of the CDR3 is 16 residues. CDR3 bases: TGTGCCATCAGGAGGGACAGGGGGGAATCCTACAATGAGCAGTTCTTC. Residues: CAIRRDRGESYNEQFF.

This chain links TRBV5-1 with TRBJ2-2; 7 bases are a match to TRBD2. Germline V gene lookup returns CDR1 SGHRS and CDR2 YFSETQ. V was pared by 1 base and J by 3 bases, with 6 bases of the junction left unmatched. The CDR3 consists of 16 residues. The CDR3: CASSLMGGGYTGELFF. The DNA for the CDR3 is TGCGCCAGCAGCTTGATGGGCGGGGGTTACACCGGGGAGCTGTTTTTT.

The V and J genes are TRBV5-3 and TRBJ1-3; 10 bases line up with TRBD1. TRBV5-3 is classed as an ORF, of uncertain function. V trimming: 4 bases; J trimming: 7 bases; junction bases outside the gene matches: 14. This CDR3 is 17 amino acids long. Here the CDR3 reads CARSELTGGFNSNTIYF. The CDR3 DNA is TGTGCCAGAAGCGAATTGACAGGGGGCTTCAATTCGAACACCATATATTTT.

This clone was observed a handful of times. The chain carries TRBV19 and TRBJ2-7; D is unclear. This CDR3 region has 13 residues. V lost 5 bases and J lost 3, with 11 bases in between. Germline CDR1 reads LNHDA; CDR2 reads SQIVND (reference sequence). For the CDR3, the DNA is TGTGCCAGTAGTCCCTCGAGTGTCTACGAGCAGTACTTC. Residues: CASSPSSVYEQYF.